A single sample gave rise to the 5 T cell receptor beta chains below, sequenced in a study of cytomegalovirus exposure and HLA in healthy donors. Assay used: immunoSEQ multiplex PCR; TCRdb lists only in-frame clones, some missing. The data show some 210,000 clones, roughly 84% seen once. The sample comprised PBMCs. These receptors were collected from a woman aged 18-29 years in good health and CMV-seropositive.

The chain is built from TRBV19 and TRBJ2-7, with TRBD1 as a possible D gene (5 bases). V was shortened by 1 base and J by 3 bases, with 7 bases between the two germline ends. The V gene's germline CDR1 is LNHDA and CDR2 SQIVND (reference sequence). The length of the CDR3 is 13 residues. CDR3 DNA: TGTGCCAGTAGTATAGCGCAGGGCTACGAGCAGTACTTC. This sequence encodes CASSIAQGYEQYF.

The gene calls are TRBV11-2 and TRBJ2-7; perhaps TRBD1 as D (6 bases). The CDR3 is 14 amino acids. V was cut by 3 bases and J by 2 bases, with 11 bases left in between. Per the germline V gene, CDR1 is SGHAT and CDR2 is FQNNGV. CDR3 residues: CASSFGQGPYEQYF. CDR3 in DNA: TGTGCCAGCAGCTTTGGTCAGGGGCCCTACGAGCAGTACTTC.

Worth noting for this clone: One end of the junction fails to match germline, which may point to a read error. This chain joins TRBV5-1 and TRBJ1-1; 7 bases map to TRBD1. The CDR3 extends over 14 amino acids. CDR1 is SGHRS, CDR2 YFSETQ, per germline. The CDR3 DNA reads TGCGCCAGCCGCTTTCCAGGGGGGCACACTGAAGCTTTCTTT. Translation: CASRFPGGHTEAFF. Together with reference TRBV5-1 and TRBJ1-1, the CDR3 gives the full variable domain: KAGVTQTPRYLIKTRGQQVTLSCSPISGHRSVSWYQQTPGQGLQFLFEYFSETQRNKGNFPGRFSGRQFSNSRSEMNVSTLELGDSALYLCASRFPGGHTEAFFGQGTRLTVV.

The chain recombines TRBV30 with TRBJ2-7; TRBD1 aligns across 9 bases. Per the germline V gene, CDR1 is GTSNPN and CDR2 is SVGIG (reference sequence). V was pared by 7 bases and J by 2 bases, with 18 bases of the junction left unmatched. The CDR3 has 17 residues. The CDR3 loop is CASLGTGQRSPPYEQYF. The CDR3 bases are TGTGCCTCCCTCGGGACAGGGCAGCGCTCCCCTCCCTACGAGCAGTACTTC.

The V and J genes are TRBV18 and TRBJ1-2; 11 nucleotides match TRBD1. The CDR3 spans 14 residues. The junction had 6 bases not matched to a gene; V was cut back by 5 bases and J by 7 bases. Germline V gives CDR1 KGHSH, CDR2 LQKENI. CDR3 region: CASSEDRGRIGYTF. CDR3 coding DNA: TGTGCCAGCTCAGAGGACAGGGGGCGGATTGGCTACACCTTC.